A selection of T cell receptor beta chains follows, all from one sample in a study of blood T cell repertoires in COVID-19. The table came from immunoSEQ multiplex PCR; TCRdb's copy has only in-frame clones and leaves some out. The repertoire holds fewer than 150,000 clones, approximately 90% seen once, with approximately 10% in the top ten. Sequenced input: peripheral blood. These receptors all come from a woman of 80 years or more with acute or convalescent COVID-19. CDR3s include the opening cysteine and the closing phenylalanine or tryptophan. A D gene is named only where the DNA matches it firmly. A clone size is listed for some rows: how often the clone was seen (once, few, many), or a class if it is expanded.

D: NA
size: few
V: TRBV30
J: TRBJ1-5
CDR3: CAWREDSNPDQPQHF
DNA: TGTGCCTGGAGGGAAGACTCCAACCCCGATCAGCCCCAGCATTTT

D: TRBD1
size: NA
V: TRBV5-1
J: TRBJ1-1
CDR3: CASSLGTGITEAFF
DNA: TGCGCCAGCAGCTTGGGGACAGGGATCACTGAAGCTTTCTTT

D: NA
size: few
V: TRBV2
J: TRBJ1-2
CDR3: CASSEALRTTF
DNA: TGTGCCAGCAGTGAAGCGCTTCGGACAACCTTC

D: TRBD2
size: NA
V: TRBV11-3
J: TRBJ2-2
CDR3: CASSPGAGGQLFF
DNA: TGTGCCAGCAGCCCAGGGGCGGGGGGCCAGCTGTTTTTT

D: TRBD2
size: NA
V: TRBV3-1/TRBV3-2
J: TRBJ2-5
CDR3: CASSTRGGQETQYF
DNA: TGTGCCAGCAGCACGCGGGGGGGCCAAGAGACCCAGTACTTC

D: TRBD2
size: NA
V: TRBV2
J: TRBJ2-1
CDR3: CASSLTSGGGYEQFF
DNA: TGTGCCAGCAGTCTTACTAGCGGGGGTGGCTATGAGCAGTTCTTC

D: NA
size: NA
V: TRBV6-5
J: TRBJ2-7
CDR3: CASTLIQGTDEQYF
DNA: TGTGCCAGCACCCTTATACAGGGTACGGACGAGCAGTACTTC

D: NA
size: NA
V: TRBV7-9
J: TRBJ1-5
CDR3: CASSSTEYSNQPQHF
DNA: TGTGCCAGCAGTTCTACGGAGTATAGCAATCAGCCCCAGCATTTT

D: NA
size: NA
V: TRBV18
J: TRBJ1-5
CDR3: CASSPGTLPQPQHF
DNA: TGTGCCAGCTCACCGGGGACACTACCTCAGCCCCAGCATTTT

D: TRBD1
size: NA
V: TRBV11-2
J: TRBJ1-1
CDR3: CASRRTGFNTEAFF
DNA: TGTGCCAGCAGGCGGACAGGGTTTAACACTGAAGCTTTCTTT

D: NA
size: NA
V: TRBV4-2
J: TRBJ2-5
CDR3: CASSTSWGAAETQYF
DNA: TGTGCCAGCAGCACTTCTTGGGGCGCGGCGGAGACCCAGTACTTC

D: NA
size: few
V: TRBV24-1
J: TRBJ1-1
CDR3: CATSDREGEAFF
DNA: TGTGCCACCAGTGACAGGGAAGGTGAAGCTTTCTTT

D: TRBD2
size: few
V: TRBV7-8
J: TRBJ2-1
CDR3: CASSFGLAGVNEQFF
DNA: TGTGCCAGCAGCTTCGGACTAGCGGGGGTCAATGAGCAGTTCTTC

D: NA
size: NA
V: TRBV6-5
J: TRBJ1-5
CDR3: CASSYSGVGNQPQHF
DNA: TGTGCCAGCAGTTACTCGGGAGTAGGCAATCAGCCCCAGCATTTT

D: TRBD1
size: NA
V: TRBV7-9
J: TRBJ2-3
CDR3: CASSRRAGTGITDTQYF
DNA: TGTGCCAGCAGCCGCCGAGCCGGGACAGGGATCACAGATACGCAGTATTTT

D: TRBD2
size: NA
V: TRBV14
J: TRBJ2-1
CDR3: CASSPMGGYNEQFF
DNA: TGTGCCAGCAGCCCAATGGGGGGGTACAATGAGCAGTTCTTC

D: TRBD2
size: NA
V: TRBV7-2
J: TRBJ2-5
CDR3: CASSWTSGPQETQYF
DNA: TGTGCCAGCAGCTGGACTAGCGGGCCCCAAGAGACCCAGTACTTC

D: NA
size: NA
V: TRBV25-1
J: TRBJ2-7
CDR3: CASSEAGRHEQYF
DNA: TGTGCCAGCAGTGAGGCAGGGCGACACGAGCAGTACTTC

D: TRBD2
size: NA
V: TRBV11-3
J: TRBJ2-3
CDR3: CASSLLAGGRTDTQYF
DNA: TGTGCCAGCAGCTTACTAGCGGGGGGGCGTACAGATACGCAGTATTTT

D: NA
size: NA
V: TRBV10-3
J: TRBJ1-1
CDR3: CAISLTAMNTEAFF
DNA: TGTGCCATCAGCCTGACAGCAATGAACACTGAAGCTTTCTTT

D: TRBD1
size: NA
V: TRBV20-1
J: TRBJ1-2
CDR3: CSASEGAGYGYTF
DNA: TGCAGTGCTAGTGAGGGGGCAGGCTATGGCTACACCTTC

D: NA
size: NA
V: TRBV6-6
J: TRBJ2-3
CDR3: CASNRQPGGPTDTQYF
DNA: TGTGCCAGCAACCGACAGCCAGGTGGTCCCACAGATACGCAGTATTTT

D: NA
size: once
V: TRBV5-1
J: TRBJ1-3
CDR3: CASSFSGGGRNTIYF
DNA: TGCGCCAGCAGCTTTTCCGGGGGAGGGAGAAACACCATATATTTT

D: TRBD1
size: NA
V: TRBV18
J: TRBJ1-3
CDR3: CASSPTGTSSGNTIYF
DNA: TGTGCCAGCTCACCGACAGGGACCAGCTCTGGAAACACCATATATTTT

D: NA
size: NA
V: TRBV19
J: TRBJ2-1
CDR3: CASSSAGGRSSYNEQFF
DNA: TGTGCCAGTAGTTCCGCGGGCGGGCGTAGCTCCTACAATGAGCAGTTCTTC

D: NA
size: NA
V: TRBV3-1/TRBV3-2
J: TRBJ1-3
CDR3: CASSQPTARNGNTIYF
DNA: TGTGCCAGCAGCCAACCGACAGCCCGGAATGGAAACACCATATATTTT

D: NA
size: NA
V: TRBV3-1/TRBV3-2
J: TRBJ1-1
CDR3: CASSQTDTINTEAFF
DNA: TGTGCCAGCAGTCAGACGGACACCATCAACACTGAAGCTTTCTTT

D: NA
size: NA
V: TRBV29-1
J: TRBJ1-1
CDR3: CSVKRGMRDTEAFF
DNA: TGCAGCGTCAAAAGGGGGATGCGGGACACTGAAGCTTTCTTT

D: NA
size: NA
V: TRBV19
J: TRBJ1-2
CDR3: CASHPGRAWGYTF
DNA: TGTGCCAGCCACCCGGGAAGGGCCTGGGGCTACACCTTC

D: NA
size: NA
V: TRBV5-1
J: TRBJ1-6
CDR3: CASSLTVPAYNSPLHF
DNA: TGCGCCAGCAGCTTGACGGTCCCTGCTTATAATTCACCCCTCCACTTT

D: TRBD1
size: NA
V: TRBV5-6
J: TRBJ1-1
CDR3: CASSSTGGTTVLLTEAFF
DNA: TGTGCCAGCAGTTCGACAGGGGGAACGACGGTGTTGTTGACTGAAGCTTTCTTT

D: NA
size: NA
V: TRBV7-9
J: TRBJ1-1
CDR3: CASSQTDTEAFF
DNA: TGTGCCAGCAGCCAGACAGACACTGAAGCTTTCTTT

D: NA
size: NA
V: TRBV6-1
J: TRBJ1-5
CDR3: CASSERGLYSNQPQHF
DNA: TGTGCCAGCAGTGAAAGGGGACTGTATAGCAATCAGCCCCAGCATTTT

D: NA
size: once
V: TRBV11-2
J: TRBJ1-1
CDR3: CASSPERVPNTEAFF
DNA: TGTGCCAGCAGCCCAGAACGGGTACCGAACACTGAAGCTTTCTTT

D: TRBD1
size: NA
V: TRBV28
J: TRBJ2-7
CDR3: CASSSYGAGGRGYEQYF
DNA: TGTGCCAGCAGTTCTTACGGGGCAGGGGGAAGGGGCTACGAGCAGTACTTC

D: TRBD1
size: NA
V: TRBV29-1
J: TRBJ1-2
CDR3: CSVERTGGAHYGYTF
DNA: TGCAGCGTTGAGAGGACAGGGGGCGCCCACTATGGCTACACCTTC

D: NA
size: NA
V: TRBV11-2
J: TRBJ2-3
CDR3: CASSLGLTDTQYF
DNA: TGTGCCAGCAGCTTAGGACTCACAGATACGCAGTATTTT

D: TRBD2
size: NA
V: TRBV7-2
J: TRBJ2-7
CDR3: CASSLSGGLTYEQYF
DNA: TGTGCCAGCAGTCTTAGCGGGGGGCTTACCTACGAGCAGTACTTC

D: TRBD1
size: NA
V: TRBV5-1
J: TRBJ1-2
CDR3: CASSRDRGNYGYTF
DNA: TGCGCCAGCAGCCGGGACAGGGGAAACTATGGCTACACCTTC

D: TRBD1
size: NA
V: TRBV27
J: TRBJ1-1
CDR3: CASSLSIGTGTEAFF
DNA: TGTGCCAGCAGTTTATCGATAGGGACAGGCACTGAAGCTTTCTTT

D: NA
size: once
V: TRBV19
J: TRBJ1-5
CDR3: CASSSQANQPQHF
DNA: TGTGCCAGTAGTAGCCAAGCAAATCAGCCCCAGCATTTT

D: NA
size: NA
V: TRBV7-9
J: TRBJ2-2
CDR3: CASSFMDSLTGELFF
DNA: TGTGCCAGCAGCTTTATGGACTCCCTCACCGGGGAGCTGTTTTTT

D: NA
size: NA
V: TRBV7-9
J: TRBJ1-6
CDR3: CASSLGEYSPLHF
DNA: TGTGCCAGCAGCTTAGGGGAGTATTCACCCCTCCACTTT

D: NA
size: NA
V: TRBV2
J: TRBJ2-2
CDR3: CASSEGATGELFF
DNA: TGTGCCAGCAGTGAAGGGGCCACCGGGGAGCTGTTTTTT

D: NA
size: NA
V: TRBV28
J: TRBJ2-7
CDR3: CASSPTGKSYEQYF
DNA: TGTGCCAGCAGTCCGACAGGCAAATCCTACGAGCAGTACTTC

D: NA
size: NA
V: TRBV18
J: TRBJ2-7
CDR3: CASSPPSVNEQYF
DNA: TGTGCCAGCTCACCACCCTCTGTTAACGAGCAGTACTTC

D: TRBD1
size: NA
V: TRBV29-1
J: TRBJ1-2
CDR3: CSARDRGKYGYTF
DNA: TGCAGCGCTCGGGACAGGGGGAAGTATGGCTACACCTTC

D: NA
size: NA
V: TRBV3-1/TRBV3-2
J: TRBJ2-2
CDR3: CASSQDKGRELFF
DNA: TGTGCCAGCAGCCAAGATAAGGGGAGGGAGCTGTTTTTT

D: TRBD1
size: NA
V: TRBV3-1/TRBV3-2
J: TRBJ1-1
CDR3: CASSQDYRDRVNTEAFF
DNA: TGTGCCAGCAGCCAAGATTATCGGGACAGGGTGAACACTGAAGCTTTCTTT

D: NA
size: NA
V: TRBV5-1
J: TRBJ2-7
CDR3: CASSFLQGSYEQYF
DNA: TGCGCCAGCAGCTTTCTCCAGGGGTCCTACGAGCAGTACTTC

D: NA
size: NA
V: TRBV3-1/TRBV3-2
J: TRBJ2-5
CDR3: CASSQDSGSETQYF
DNA: TGTGCCAGCAGCCAAGACAGTGGTTCAGAGACCCAGTACTTC

D: TRBD1
size: once
V: TRBV30
J: TRBJ2-7
CDR3: CAWRVLEGQGYHEQYF
DNA: TGTGCCTGGAGAGTTTTAGAAGGACAGGGGTACCACGAGCAGTACTTC

D: NA
size: NA
V: TRBV29-1
J: TRBJ2-7
CDR3: CSAGPPGSYEQYF
DNA: TGCAGCGCTGGCCCCCCGGGGTCCTACGAGCAGTACTTC

D: TRBD1
size: NA
V: TRBV18
J: TRBJ1-3
CDR3: CASSPRFPDRSGNTIYF
DNA: TGTGCCAGCTCACCACGTTTCCCGGACAGGTCTGGAAACACCATATATTTT

D: NA
size: NA
V: TRBV9
J: TRBJ1-2
CDR3: CASSSGANYGYTF
DNA: TGTGCCAGCAGCTCGGGAGCCAATTATGGCTACACCTTC